These T cell receptor beta chains were read from a single sample in a study of sequential checkpoint blockade in melanoma. The protocol was immunoSEQ multiplex PCR, while the TCRdb copy is restricted to in-frame clones and leaves out a portion. The data show under 25,000 clones, with about 80% seen just once and about 40% held by the top ten. The sequencing here drew on CD8+ T cells sorted from blood (inferred from file names), taken from a patient given nivolumab and ipilimumab in sequence. The receptors derive from a human donor with melanoma. Each CDR3 is given with its conserved first and last residue. The order of the fields is J gene, V gene, clone size, D gene, CDR3 DNA, CDR3 protein. A D gene is named only where the DNA matches it firmly. Rows may omit the clone size; those that give it use once, few, many or a size class.

TRBJ2-1 | TRBV5-1 | NA | TRBD1 | TGCGCCAGCAGCTGGACAGGAGGCGATGAGCAGTTCTTC | CASSWTGGDEQFF
TRBJ1-1 | TRBV7-8 | NA | TRBD1 | TGTGCCAGCAGCTTAAACAGGGGGCGGACCACTGAAGCTTTCTTT | CASSLNRGRTTEAFF
TRBJ1-1 | TRBV10-3 | NA | NA | TGTGCCATCAGTGAGACGGAGGTGGGTAGGCGACGGGGGGGGACTGAAGCTTTCTTT | CAISETEVGRRRGGTEAFF
TRBJ2-7 | TRBV6-1 | once | NA | TGTGCCAGCAGTGAAATTTCGGGGGTTTCCTACGAGCAGTACTTC | CASSEISGVSYEQYF
TRBJ1-5 | TRBV5-5 | NA | TRBD1 | TGTGCCAGCAGCTTGGCAGGGACAGGGGGCGTCCGTCGAAATCAGCCCCAGCATTTT | CASSLAGTGGVRRNQPQHF
TRBJ1-5 | TRBV6-5 | NA | NA | TGTGCCAGCAGCCCTGACGGACGGGGGAATCAGCCCCAGCATTTT | CASSPDGRGNQPQHF
TRBJ2-1 | TRBV11-2 | NA | TRBD1 | TGTGCCAGCAGCTGGGGTAGGCGGACAGGTGAAAATGAGCAGTTCTTC | CASSWGRRTGENEQFF
TRBJ2-7 | TRBV9 | NA | NA | TGTGCCAGCAGCGTAGATTTCAGGGGTGGGAACGAGCAGTACTTC | CASSVDFRGGNEQYF
TRBJ1-1 | TRBV19 | NA | NA | TGTGCCAGTAGCCCTGGGGGGGTGATGAACACTGAAGCTTTCTTT | CASSPGGVMNTEAFF
TRBJ1-2 | TRBV6-5 | NA | NA | TGTGCCAGCAGTTACTCCGCAGGGCCCGGCTATGGCTACACCTTC | CASSYSAGPGYGYTF
TRBJ2-7 | TRBV6-5 | NA | NA | TGTGCCAGCAGTTACTCGGACAGAGCTTACGAGCAGTACTTC | CASSYSDRAYEQYF
TRBJ1-5 | TRBV2 | NA | TRBD1 | TGTGCCAGCAGGGAGACAGGGGGCTTTCAGCCCCAGCATTTT | CASRETGGFQPQHF
TRBJ1-5 | TRBV6-4 | few | NA | TGTGCCAGCAGACCCCCAGGGCCCCAGCATTTT | CASRPPGPQHF
TRBJ1-5 | TRBV7-9 | NA | NA | TGTGCCAGCAGCCCCCGGCGCGGTCAGCCCCAGCATTTT | CASSPRRGQPQHF
TRBJ1-2 | TRBV6-5 | once | TRBD1 | TGTGCCAGCAGTTACGGGACAGGGGTCCCTGGCTACACCTTC | CASSYGTGVPGYTF
TRBJ1-1 | TRBV5-5 | NA | TRBD1 | TGTGCCAGCAGCTTGGGACAGGGATTCGACACTGAAGCTTTCTTT | CASSLGQGFDTEAFF